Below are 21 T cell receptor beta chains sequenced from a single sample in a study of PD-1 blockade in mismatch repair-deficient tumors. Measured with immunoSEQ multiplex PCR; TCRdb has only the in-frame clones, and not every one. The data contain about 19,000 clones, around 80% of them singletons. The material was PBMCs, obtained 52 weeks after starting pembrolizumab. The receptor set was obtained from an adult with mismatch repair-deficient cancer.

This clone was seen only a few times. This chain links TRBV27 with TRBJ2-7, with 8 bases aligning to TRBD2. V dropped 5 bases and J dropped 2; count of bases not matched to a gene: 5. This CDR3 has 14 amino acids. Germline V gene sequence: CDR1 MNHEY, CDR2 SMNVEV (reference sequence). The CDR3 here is CASSPSGSPYEQYF. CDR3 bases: TGTGCCAGCAGTCCGAGCGGGAGTCCCTACGAGCAGTACTTC.

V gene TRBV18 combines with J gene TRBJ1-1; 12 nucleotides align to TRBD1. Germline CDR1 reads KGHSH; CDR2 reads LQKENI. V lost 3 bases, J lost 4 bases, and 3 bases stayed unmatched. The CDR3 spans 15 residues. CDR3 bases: TGTGCCAGCTCACCCACGGGACAGGGGGCCACTGAAGCTTTCTTT. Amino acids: CASSPTGQGATEAFF.

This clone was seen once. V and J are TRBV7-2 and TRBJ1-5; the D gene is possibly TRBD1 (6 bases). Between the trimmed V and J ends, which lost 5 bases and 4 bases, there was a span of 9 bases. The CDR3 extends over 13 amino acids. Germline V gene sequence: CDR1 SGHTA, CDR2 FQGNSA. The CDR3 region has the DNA TGTGCCAGCAGCGAACAGGGAAATCAGCCCCAGCATTTT. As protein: CASSEQGNQPQHF.

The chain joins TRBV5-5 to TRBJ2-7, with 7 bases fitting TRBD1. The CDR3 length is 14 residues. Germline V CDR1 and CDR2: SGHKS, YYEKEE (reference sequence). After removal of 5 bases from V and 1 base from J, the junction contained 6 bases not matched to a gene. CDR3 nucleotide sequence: TGTGCCAGCAGTTTCGGACAGGCGTCCTACGAGCAGTACTTC. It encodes CASSFGQASYEQYF.

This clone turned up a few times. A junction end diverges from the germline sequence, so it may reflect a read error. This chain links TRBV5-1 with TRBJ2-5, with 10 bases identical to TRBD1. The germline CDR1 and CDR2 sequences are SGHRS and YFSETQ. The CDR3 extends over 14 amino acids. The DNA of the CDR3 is TGCGCCAGCAGCCACGGGACAGGGGAAGAAACCCAGTACTTC. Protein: CASSHGTGEETQYF.

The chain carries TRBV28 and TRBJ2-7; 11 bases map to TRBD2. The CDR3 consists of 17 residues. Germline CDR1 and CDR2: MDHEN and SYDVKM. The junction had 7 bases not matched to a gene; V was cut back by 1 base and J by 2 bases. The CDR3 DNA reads TGTGCCAGCAGTTTATCAAGACTAGCGGGAAGGACCTACGAGCAGTACTTC. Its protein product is CASSLSRLAGRTYEQYF. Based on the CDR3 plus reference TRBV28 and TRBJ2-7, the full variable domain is DVKVTQSSRYLVKRTGEKVFLECVQDMDHENMFWYRQDPGLGLRLIYFSYDVKMKEKGDIPEGYSVSREKKERFSLILESASTNQTSMYLCASSLSRLAGRTYEQYFGPGTRLTVT.

CDR3 sequence: CASSEDRGPGYTF. CDR3 coding DNA: TGTGCCAGCAGCGAAGACAGGGGGCCTGGCTACACCTTC. J is TRBJ1-2 and V is TRBV7-8; 10 bases are a match to TRBD1. Germline V gene data show CDR1 as SGHVS and CDR2 as FQNEAQ. The CDR3 runs to 13 residues. V trimming: 5 bases; J trimming: 7 bases; junction bases outside the gene matches: 4.

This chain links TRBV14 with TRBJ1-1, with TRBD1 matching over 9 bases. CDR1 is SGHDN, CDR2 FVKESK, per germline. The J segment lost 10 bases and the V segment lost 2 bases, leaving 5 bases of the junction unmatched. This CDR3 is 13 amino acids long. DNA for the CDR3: TGTGCCAGCAGCCAATTACAGGGGGCGGGAGCTTTCTTT. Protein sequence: CASSQLQGAGAFF.

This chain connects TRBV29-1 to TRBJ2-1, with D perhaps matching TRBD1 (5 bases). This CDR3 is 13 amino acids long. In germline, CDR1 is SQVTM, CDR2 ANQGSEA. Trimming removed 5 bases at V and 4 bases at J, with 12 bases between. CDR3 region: CSVRLGAYNEQFF. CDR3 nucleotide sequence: TGCAGCGTTCGCCTAGGGGCTTACAATGAGCAGTTCTTC.

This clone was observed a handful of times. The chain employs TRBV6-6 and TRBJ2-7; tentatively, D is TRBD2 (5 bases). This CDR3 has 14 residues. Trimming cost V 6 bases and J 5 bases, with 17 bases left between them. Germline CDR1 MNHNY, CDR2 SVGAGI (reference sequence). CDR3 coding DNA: TGTGCCAGCAGCCTCCCCTTTGGGAGTAACGAGCAGTACTTC. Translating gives CASSLPFGSNEQYF.

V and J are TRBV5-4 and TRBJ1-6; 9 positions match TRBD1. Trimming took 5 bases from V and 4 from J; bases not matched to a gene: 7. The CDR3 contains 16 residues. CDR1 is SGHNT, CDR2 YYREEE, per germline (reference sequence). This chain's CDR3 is CASRDGTGTYNSPLHF. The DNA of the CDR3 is TGTGCCAGCAGAGACGGGACAGGGACATATAATTCACCCCTCCACTTT.

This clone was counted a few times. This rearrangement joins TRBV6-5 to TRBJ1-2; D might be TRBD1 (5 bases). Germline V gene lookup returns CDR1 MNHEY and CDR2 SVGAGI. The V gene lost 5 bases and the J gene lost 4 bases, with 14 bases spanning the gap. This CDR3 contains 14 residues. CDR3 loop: CASSHPDKSYGYTF. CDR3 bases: TGTGCCAGCAGTCATCCGGACAAAAGCTATGGCTACACCTTC.

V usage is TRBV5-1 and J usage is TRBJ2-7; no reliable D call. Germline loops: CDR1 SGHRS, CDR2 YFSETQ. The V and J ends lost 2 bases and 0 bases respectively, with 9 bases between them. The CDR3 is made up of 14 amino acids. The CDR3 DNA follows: TGCGCCAGCAGCTTAGACACTCTCTCCTACGAGCAGTACTTC. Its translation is CASSLDTLSYEQYF.

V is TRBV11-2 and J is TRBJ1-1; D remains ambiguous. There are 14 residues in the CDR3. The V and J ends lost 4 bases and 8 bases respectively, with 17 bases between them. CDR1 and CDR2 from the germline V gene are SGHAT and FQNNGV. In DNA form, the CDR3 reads TGTGCCAGCAGCTCCCCCGTTCGGGTCGGGGAAGCTTTCTTT. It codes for CASSSPVRVGEAFF.

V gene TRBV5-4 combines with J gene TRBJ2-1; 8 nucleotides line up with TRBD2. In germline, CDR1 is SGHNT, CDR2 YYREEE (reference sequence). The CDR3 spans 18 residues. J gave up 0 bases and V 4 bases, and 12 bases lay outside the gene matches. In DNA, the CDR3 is TGTGCCAGCAGCCCCATTCGCTACCTAGCGGGCTCCTACAATGAGCAGTTCTTC. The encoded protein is CASSPIRYLAGSYNEQFF.

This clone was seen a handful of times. The CDR3 nucleotides are TGTGCCAGCAGGCGGACAGGATCCTACGAGCAGTACTTC. Protein product: CASRRTGSYEQYF. The rearrangement links TRBV28 to TRBJ2-7; 7 nucleotides agree with TRBD1. Trimming removed 6 bases from V and 1 base from J; junction bases left unmatched: 3. Germline V lookup: CDR1 MDHEN, CDR2 SYDVKM. CDR3 length equals 13 residues.

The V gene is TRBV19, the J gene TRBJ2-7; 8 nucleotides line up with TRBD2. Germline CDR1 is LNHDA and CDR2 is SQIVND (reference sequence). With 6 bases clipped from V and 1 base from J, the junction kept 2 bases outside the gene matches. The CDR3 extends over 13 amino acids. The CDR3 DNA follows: TGTGCCAGTAGGGAGCGGGGGTCCTACGAGCAGTACTTC. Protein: CASRERGSYEQYF.

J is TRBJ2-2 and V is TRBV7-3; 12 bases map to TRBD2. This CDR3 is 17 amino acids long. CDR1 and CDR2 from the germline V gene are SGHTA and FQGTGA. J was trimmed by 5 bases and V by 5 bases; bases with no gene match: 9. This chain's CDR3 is CASSLQGLAGGTGELFF. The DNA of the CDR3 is TGTGCCAGCAGCCTACAGGGGCTAGCGGGAGGGACCGGGGAGCTGTTTTTT.

The CDR3: CAWRAWDRGKNTEAFF. CDR3 DNA: TGTGCCTGGAGGGCGTGGGACAGGGGTAAAAACACTGAAGCTTTCTTT. J is TRBJ1-1 and V is TRBV30; 10 bases agree with TRBD1. CDR1 and CDR2 (germline): GTSNPN, SVGIG (reference sequence). After removal of 3 bases from V and 2 bases from J, the junction contained 9 bases not matched to a gene. This CDR3 is built from 16 residues.

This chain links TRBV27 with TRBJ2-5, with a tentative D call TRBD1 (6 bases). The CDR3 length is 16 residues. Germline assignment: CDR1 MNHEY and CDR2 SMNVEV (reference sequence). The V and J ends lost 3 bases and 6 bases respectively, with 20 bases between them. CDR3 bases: TGTGCCAGCAGTTTTAAGGCAGGGGTGAGCGTAAAGACCCAGTACTTC. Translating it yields CASSFKAGVSVKTQYF.

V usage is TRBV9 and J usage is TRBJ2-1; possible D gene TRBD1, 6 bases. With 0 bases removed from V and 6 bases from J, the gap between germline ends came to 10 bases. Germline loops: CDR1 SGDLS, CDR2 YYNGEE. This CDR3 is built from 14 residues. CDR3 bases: TGTGCCAGCAGCGTAGGGGGACAACGCAATGAGCAGTTCTTC. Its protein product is CASSVGGQRNEQFF.